This record concerns one T cell receptor beta chain sequence. The data originate from a study of blood T cell repertoires in COVID-19. In the study overall: Sites in the United States, Italy and Spain provided acute and convalescent COVID-19 samples. The analysed material was cDNA or gDNA that came from T cells, B-cell-depleted T cells, or PBMCs.

CDR1 and CDR2 (germline): SGHRS, YFSETQ. Trimming removed 5 bases from V and 6 bases from J, with 12 bases in between. The CDR3 has 13 residues. In the original analysis: How many nucleated cells were present was estimated from reference gene primer amplification. Sequenced by immunoSEQ multiplex PCR; TCRdb stores in-frame clones only, minus some. V and J calls and clone size come straight from that table; D and trimming were deduced from the DNA. The sample lists roughly 40,000 clones, about four fifths occurring once. The origin of this receptor is a human donor with acute or convalescent COVID-19. The donor label of this sample is uncertain. The rearrangement uses TRBV5-1 and TRBJ2-1, with a tentative D call TRBD2 (6 bases). The sequencing sample was made of peripheral blood. The CDR3 spells CASRRLEGNEQFF. CDR3 coding DNA: TGCGCCAGCAGGCGACTAGAGGGCAATGAGCAGTTCTTC.